Below, one TCR beta chain is given with its context. No cognate antigen has been identified for it. Per-nucleotide qualities are absent, and no much larger clonotype sits a single base away. The V end loses 5 bases and the J end loses 8 bases, and a stretch of 16 bases separates them. The CDR3 spans 14 residues, from the cysteine through the phenylalanine. Only the CDR3 portion is preserved as DNA: 42 bases, with reading frame beginning at the first base. These data are taken from a study of read filtering for tumor transcriptome and immune sequencing (dated by TCRdb to 2018 to 2020). Study-level background: The cohort consisted of some 16 male and 14 female patients, with a mean age of roughly 70 years and an age range of about 45 to 90. By revised international staging, 8 or 9 patients were R-ISS I, some 17 were R-ISS II and about seven were R-ISS III. After DNase treatment, whole-transcriptome libraries were prepared with the TruSeq RNA Access Library Prep Kit. Per sample, about 4.05 to 10.27 million TCR-region mapped reads were obtained with IR-seq, compared with only about 80 to 1273 with RNA-seq. Using the same bone marrow samples, the study ran both targeted immune repertoire sequencing and bulk whole-transcriptome sequencing and then compared the TCR repertoires from each method. One of the main goals was to work out a read-filtering strategy for immune repertoire data, in particular whether clonotypes backed by only a single read should be removed. Findings and caveats that apply to the study as a whole: The sorted CD138-negative fraction was a mixed bone marrow immune population, not purified T cells. In IR-seq, single-read clonotypes were roughly 82% of clonotypes but approximately 4% of total reads; in RNA-seq they were 70% to 75% of clonotypes and about 40% of reads. Clonotypes were captured by IR-seq at much higher depth and more reliably than by RNA-seq, and smaller IR-seq throughput was sufficient for identification of most shared clonotypes. Removing single-read clonotypes increased the correlation between IR-seq and RNA-seq shared clonotype proportions.

Bone marrow was sampled from every patient at the time of active disease. Ficoll-Hypaque density gradient centrifugation was used to isolate the bone marrow mononuclear cells. CD138-negative cells were obtained by negative selection after labeling with CD138 magnetic microbeads on a MACS separator, removing myeloma plasma cells. Flow cytometry on an Attune NxT with CD138 antibodies was used to check the purity of the isolated cells. TRIzol reagent was used to extract total RNA, which was then quantified with a NanoDrop spectrophotometer. Paired RNA-seq and IR-seq were performed on the CD138-negative bone marrow sample of each patient. TCR libraries were built from 300 to 450 ng RNA with the Immunoverse kit, using molecular barcoded adaptors covering alpha/delta and beta/gamma chains. The same RNA used for transcriptome sequencing was used for TCR library preparation. Sequencing of the TCR libraries was done on an Illumina HiSeq 4000 with 2 x 150 cycles. On the authors' methods: TCR reads were aligned to human V, D, J and C references and assembled into CDR3 clonotypes with MiXCR, including quality filtering and error correction. Clonotype counts and gene usage diversity were analyzed with the tcR package in R. For inspection of raw mapping reads, RNA-seq reads were mapped by STAR aligner version 2.5.3a onto GRCh37 of the human genome. IR-seq fastq files were randomly downsampled with Seqtk 1.3 to test the effect of sequencing depth on detected clonotypes. TCRdb handled the public reads itself, with Q25 trimming in fastp and clone calling in MiXCR, and kept productive beta chains. A single entry per CDR3 protein holds the most common genes and DNA from its merged rows. TCRdb, rather than the study authors, made the V and J calls. In all, the sample holds 30,000 to 35,000 distinct CDR3 sequences, and around a sixth of those were seen once. The ten largest clones add up to roughly 17% of the sample.

The source material was a population of CD138-negative cells sorted from bone marrow. The intended sense of this specimen's cell subset or site label: bone marrow mononuclear cells depleted of CD138+ plasma/myeloma cells by negative magnetic selection. The rearranged segments are TRBV12-3 or TRBV12-4 and TRBJ2-4, with an unclear D gene assignment. The TCR comes from a donor over 35 with multiple myeloma. The sequenced DNA is TGTGCCAGCAGTCTGCCCGCTAGGTCGCACATTCAGTACTTC. Translated, it gives CASSLPARSHIQYF.